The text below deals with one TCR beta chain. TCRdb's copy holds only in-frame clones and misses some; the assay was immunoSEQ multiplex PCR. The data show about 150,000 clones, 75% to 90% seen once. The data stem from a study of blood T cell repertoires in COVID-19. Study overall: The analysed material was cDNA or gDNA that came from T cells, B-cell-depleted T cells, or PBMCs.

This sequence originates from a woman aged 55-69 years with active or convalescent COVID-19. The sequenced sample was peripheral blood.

The CDR3 sequence is CASLRSGRGGTDTQYF. CDR3 nucleotides: TGTGCTAGTCTCCGATCGGGGCGGGGGGGCACAGATACGCAGTATTTT. The chain links TRBV10-3 to TRBJ2-3, with TRBD2 identical over 8 bases. Germline CDR1 is ENHRY and CDR2 is SYGVKD. The CDR3 spans 16 residues.